This TCR beta chain was recorded in a study of T cell changes during pregnancy in multiple sclerosis. Using immunoSEQ multiplex PCR, the repertoire was profiled, and TCRdb retains in-frame clones only, with some absent. The sample contains just under 100,000 clones, roughly 92% of which appear only once. V was pared by 5 bases and J by 4 bases, with 15 bases between. This CDR3 has 15 amino acids. Germline V lookup: CDR1 MNHNY, CDR2 SVGAGI (reference sequence). The sequenced sample was peripheral blood, obtained after pregnancy. The V call is TRBV6-6, the J call TRBJ1-5, with D possibly TRBD1 on 5 matching bases. This receptor was taken from a female donor with multiple sclerosis, enrolled in a pregnancy study. CDR3 nucleotide sequence: TGTGCCAGCAGTCTGTGGGGGGGGGAAAATCAGCCCCAGCATTTT. The encoded protein is CASSLWGGENQPQHF.